Each of the 26 T cell receptor beta chains below was sequenced from the same sample in a study of cytomegalovirus exposure and HLA in healthy donors listed by TCRdb under 2017. Library creation used the immunoSEQ multiplex PCR assay. For the multiplex PCR, a mixture combining 60 forward primers for TCR Vbeta segments and 13 reverse primers for TCR Jbeta segments was used. TCRdb carries this immuneACCESS record with in-frame sequences only. Its versions omit some clonotypes, under half of them owing to an unresolved V gene in the studies checked, with the rest unexplained. In this sample the table shows more than 80,000 clones, roughly 80% of which occur a single time. The top ten constitute about 1.2% of the sample. The source material was PBMCs. Receptors originate from a girl aged 2 to 9 in good health and CMV-seropositive.

The chain recombines TRBV19 with TRBJ2-2; 11 positions match TRBD2. Trimming cost V 7 bases and J 5 bases; bases outside gene matches: 0. The CDR3 has 13 amino acids. Looked up from germline, CDR1 is LNHDA and CDR2 is SQIVND (reference sequence). The CDR3 reads CASTSGRTGELFF. The CDR3, as DNA: TGTGCCAGTACTAGCGGGAGGACCGGGGAGCTGTTTTTT.

J is TRBJ2-2 and V is TRBV4-1; 7 bases map to TRBD2. From germline, CDR1 is MGHRA and CDR2 YSYEKL. V dropped 6 bases and J dropped 7; count of bases not matched to a gene: 17. CDR3 length equals 17 residues. CDR3: CASRRVGRELGGGELFF. CDR3 DNA sequence: TGCGCCAGCAGGCGAGTGGGGCGGGAGTTGGGAGGCGGGGAGCTGTTTTTT.

The chain joins TRBV19 to TRBJ2-7, with D uncertain. Trimming removed 1 base at V and 4 bases at J, with 11 bases between. In germline, CDR1 is LNHDA, CDR2 SQIVND (reference sequence). The CDR3 spans 14 residues. The CDR3 here is CASSIASTGYEQYF. As DNA, the CDR3 is TGTGCCAGTAGTATAGCTTCAACCGGGTACGAGCAGTACTTC.

This clone appeared once. The rearrangement joins TRBV4-1 to TRBJ1-2, with D unclear. The CDR3 runs to 16 residues. Germline-derived CDR1 and CDR2 are MGHRA and YSYEKL. V lost 0 bases and J 0 bases, leaving 11 bases between the germline ends. The CDR3 is CASSQEAGLANYGYTF. CDR3 bases: TGCGCCAGCAGCCAAGAGGCAGGCTTAGCTAACTATGGCTACACCTTC.

This chain uses TRBV6-6 with TRBJ2-3, with 8 bases identical to TRBD2. Germline V lookup: CDR1 MNHNY, CDR2 SVGAGI (reference sequence). The CDR3 loop spans 14 amino acids. V was clipped by 9 bases and J by 11 bases; unmatched bases: 16. The CDR3 sequence: CASSTGTSGPWQYF. In DNA form, the CDR3 reads TGTGCCAGTAGTACCGGAACTAGCGGTCCGTGGCAGTATTTT.

The chain carries TRBV13 and TRBJ2-5; no clear D. Germline V CDR1 and CDR2: PRHDT, FYEKMQ (reference sequence). The germline V and J ends were trimmed by 3 bases and 8 bases, with 16 bases remaining between them. There are 14 residues in the CDR3. The CDR3: CASSFEVTPVTQYF. Written as DNA, the CDR3 is TGTGCCAGCAGCTTTGAGGTAACTCCGGTAACCCAGTACTTC.

V and J are TRBV7-9 and TRBJ1-2; possible D gene TRBD1, 5 bases. The germline V gene has CDR1 SEHNR and CDR2 FQNEAQ (reference sequence). V was cut by 6 bases and J by 5 bases, with 16 bases left in between. The CDR3 length is 14 residues. The CDR3 DNA sequence: TGTGCCAGCAGTTCTGAAGGTGGGGGGTATGGCTACACCTTC. Translated: CASSSEGGGYGYTF.

The rearrangement links TRBV10-3 to TRBJ1-1, with D possibly TRBD1 on 6 matching bases. V lost 1 base to trimming and J lost 1 base, with 10 bases between them. The CDR3 has 15 residues. Germline V gene lookup returns CDR1 ENHRY and CDR2 SYGVKD. CDR3: CAISEYQGQNTEAFF. In DNA, the CDR3 is TGTGCCATCAGTGAGTATCAGGGGCAGAACACTGAAGCTTTCTTT.

The chain combines TRBV5-1 with TRBJ1-1; D uncertain. The CDR3 consists of 11 residues. V was cut by 4 bases and J by 7 bases, with 8 bases left in between. Germline lookup yields CDR1 SGHRS and CDR2 YFSETQ. CDR3 protein: CASSPGSEAFF. CDR3 in DNA: TGCGCCAGCAGCCCCGGGAGTGAAGCTTTCTTT.

The table lists this clone with a count of one. The chain carries TRBV6-5 and TRBJ1-1; D is perhaps TRBD1 (5 bases). The CDR3 sequence is 14 residues long. V lost 6 bases to trimming and J lost 3 bases, with 14 bases between them. Per germline, CDR1 MNHEY and CDR2 SVGAGI. Here the CDR3 DNA reads TGTGCCAGCAGCGAAAGACAGCCCCACACTGAAGCTTTCTTT. This translates into CASSERQPHTEAFF.

This clone was seen only a few times. The chain uses TRBV7-8 and TRBJ1-1, with 7 bases lining up with TRBD1. Germline-derived CDR1 and CDR2 are SGHVS and FQNEAQ. The CDR3 is 16 residues long. Germline trimming cut 5 bases from V and 5 bases from J; bases unmatched to any gene: 14. The CDR3 DNA reads TGTGCCAGCAGCCACCTAGGGGGCCTGCGGCAGACTGAAGCTTTCTTT. This sequence encodes CASSHLGGLRQTEAFF.

The genes are TRBV29-1 and TRBJ2-3; D is possibly TRBD2 (5 bases). V lost 1 base to trimming and J lost 8 bases, with 22 bases between them. CDR3 length equals 16 residues. Per the germline V gene, CDR1 is SQVTM and CDR2 is ANQGSEA. Written as DNA, the CDR3 is TGCAGCGTTGAAGCTCCCCGGACTGAAGGGTGGGGTACGCAGTATTTT. It yields the protein CSVEAPRTEGWGTQYF.

V is TRBV27 and J is TRBJ2-2; D gene ambiguous. The CDR3 is 14 amino acids. Trimming stripped 1 base from V and 4 bases from J, with 7 bases between. The germline V gene encodes CDR1 MNHEY and CDR2 SMNVEV (reference sequence). CDR3: CASSLLSPTGELFF. In DNA form, the CDR3 reads TGTGCCAGCAGTTTATTAAGCCCCACCGGGGAGCTGTTTTTT.

This chain uses TRBV6-6 with TRBJ2-1, with D possibly being TRBD1 (5 bases). CDR1 and CDR2 from the germline V gene are MNHNY and SVGAGI (reference sequence). Trimming removed 7 bases at V and 5 bases at J, with 12 bases between. The CDR3 is 13 residues long. CDR3 loop: CASNPGRNNEQFF. The DNA for the CDR3 is TGTGCCAGCAACCCAGGGCGTAACAATGAGCAGTTCTTC.

The chain combines TRBV13 with TRBJ2-1; possible D gene TRBD2, 5 bases. The germline gives CDR1 PRHDT, CDR2 FYEKMQ (reference sequence). V was cut by 6 bases and J by 4 bases, with 16 bases left in between. The CDR3 runs 15 residues. The CDR3 DNA follows: TGTGCCAGCAGGGACTTCTCTTCTTTTTACAATGAGCAGTTCTTC. Residues: CASRDFSSFYNEQFF.

This sequence joins TRBV27 and TRBJ1-2; TRBD1 agrees at 8 bases. V dropped 4 bases and J dropped 8; count of bases not matched to a gene: 3. CDR3 length: 12 amino acids. Germline V gives CDR1 MNHEY, CDR2 SMNVEV (reference sequence). CDR3 DNA sequence: TGTGCCAGCAGTTCGACAGGGGACGGCTACACCTTC. Its protein product is CASSSTGDGYTF.

This clone was counted only a few times. This chain joins TRBV7-9 and TRBJ1-5, with TRBD1 matching 10 bases. CDR1 is SEHNR and CDR2 is FQNEAQ in the germline V gene (reference sequence). The trim removed 5 bases at V and 2 bases at J, leaving 12 bases unmatched. This CDR3 has 18 residues. The CDR3 DNA is TGTGCCAGCAGCCGCACCGGGACAGGGGATAGGGGCAATCAGCCCCAGCATTTT. It encodes CASSRTGTGDRGNQPQHF.

The chain uses TRBV27 and TRBJ1-2; the D gene is possibly TRBD1 (5 bases). CDR3 size: 15 residues. V shed 8 bases and J shed 8 bases, with 24 bases lying between them. The germline gives CDR1 MNHEY, CDR2 SMNVEV (reference sequence). The CDR3 is CASSPGQGTFWGYTF. For the CDR3, the DNA is TGTGCCAGCTCCCCCGGCCAGGGCACGTTCTGGGGCTACACCTTC.

This chain connects TRBV28 to TRBJ1-1; no reliable D call. Trimming left V 5 bases short and J 3 bases short, with 13 bases between. This CDR3 has 14 residues. The germline V gene has CDR1 MDHEN and CDR2 SYDVKM. The CDR3 loop is CASSHYRVDTEAFF. In nucleotides, the CDR3 is TGTGCCAGCAGTCATTATCGGGTGGACACTGAAGCTTTCTTT.

This chain connects TRBV2 to TRBJ1-1; the D is unclear. CDR1 SNHLY and CDR2 FYNNEI come from the germline V gene. V gave up 8 bases and J gave up 2 bases, with 6 bases separating them. The CDR3 length is 11 residues. CDR3 residues: CASSRNTEAFF. Here the CDR3 DNA reads TGTGCCAGCTCCAGAAACACTGAAGCTTTCTTT.

The rearrangement uses TRBV30 and TRBJ1-1, with TRBD1 identical over 7 bases. The junction had 5 bases not matched to a gene; V was cut back by 6 bases and J by 4 bases. The CDR3 is 12 residues long. Germline values: CDR1 GTSNPN, CDR2 SVGIG (reference sequence). The CDR3 nucleotides are TGTGCCTGTAAGACAGGGTTCACTGAAGCTTTCTTT. This sequence encodes CACKTGFTEAFF.

In regard to this clone: The junction departs from germline at one end; a sequencing error may be responsible. The rearrangement uses TRBV6-5 and TRBJ2-3; 8 bases agree with TRBD2. In germline, CDR1 is MNHEY, CDR2 SVGAGI. The CDR3 is 16 amino acids. The CDR3 coding sequence is TGTGCCAGCAGCTACTCGGGACTAGGAAGCACAGATACGCAGTATTTT. This encodes CASSYSGLGSTDTQYF.

The V gene is TRBV7-2, the J gene TRBJ1-5; no reliable D call. The germline V gene has CDR1 SGHTA and CDR2 FQGNSA. This CDR3 spans 13 amino acids. The V end lost 0 bases, the J end lost 9 bases, and 9 bases lay between the germline ends. The CDR3 region has the DNA TGTGCCAGCAGCTTAGCGGGAGTGTCGCCCCAGCATTTT. The encoded protein is CASSLAGVSPQHF.

The rearrangement uses TRBV6-1 and TRBJ1-5, with a weak D call TRBD1 (5 bases). V lost 2 bases and J 3 bases, leaving 11 bases between the germline ends. Germline CDR1 reads MNHNS; CDR2 reads SASEGT. The CDR3 covers 15 residues. CDR3 sequence reads: CASSEIQDHNQPQHF. CDR3 bases: TGTGCCAGCAGTGAAATACAGGACCACAATCAGCCCCAGCATTTT.

This rearrangement joins TRBV4-2 to TRBJ2-2, with TRBD2 identical over 11 bases. V trimming: 5 bases; J trimming: 6 bases; junction bases outside the gene matches: 5. There are 15 residues in the CDR3. Germline lookup yields CDR1 LGHNA and CDR2 YNFKEQ. The CDR3 region is CASSYTSGSSGELFF. The DNA of the CDR3 is TGTGCCAGCAGCTACACTAGCGGGAGTTCCGGGGAGCTGTTTTTT.

V is TRBV10-3 and J is TRBJ2-1, with 7 bases identical to TRBD1. V was clipped by 4 bases and J by 9 bases; unmatched bases: 12. Germline V gene lookup returns CDR1 ENHRY and CDR2 SYGVKD. This CDR3 spans 15 amino acids. The CDR3 sequence: CAISAVPGSGGEQFF. CDR3 DNA sequence: TGTGCCATCAGTGCTGTTCCGGGCTCAGGGGGTGAGCAGTTCTTC.